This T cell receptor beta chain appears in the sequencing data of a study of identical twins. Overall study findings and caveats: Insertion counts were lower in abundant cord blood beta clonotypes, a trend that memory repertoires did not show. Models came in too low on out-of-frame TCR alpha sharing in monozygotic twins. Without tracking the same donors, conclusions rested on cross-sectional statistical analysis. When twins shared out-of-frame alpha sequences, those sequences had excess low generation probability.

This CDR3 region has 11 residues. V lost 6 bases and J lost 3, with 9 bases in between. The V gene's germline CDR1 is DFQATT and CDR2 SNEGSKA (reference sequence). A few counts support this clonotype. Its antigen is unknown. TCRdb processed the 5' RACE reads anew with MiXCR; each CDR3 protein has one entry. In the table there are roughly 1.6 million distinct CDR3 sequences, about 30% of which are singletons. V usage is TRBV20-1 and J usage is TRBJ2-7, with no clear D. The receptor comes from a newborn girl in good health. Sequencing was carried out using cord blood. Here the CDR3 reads CSAPAIYEQYF. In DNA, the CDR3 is TGCAGTGCCCCGGCCATCTACGAGCAGTACTTC.